This T cell receptor (beta chain) derives from a study of blood T cell repertoires in COVID-19. The wider study: Some COVID-19 samples were acute and others convalescent; all came from the United States, Italy and Spain.

The Seattle patients, enrolled during active infection, were followed longitudinally. In the original analysis: Amplified reference gene primers provided the basis for estimating nucleated cell counts. Libraries were prepared by immunoSEQ multiplex PCR; TCRdb keeps only in-frame clonotypes and omits some of them. That table furnishes V, J and clone size, whereas the DNA furnished D and trimming. This table has 30,000 or so clones, roughly 90% appearing once. The V end was cut by 4 bases, the J end by 2 bases, with 15 bases between. The CDR3 is 15 amino acids. The V gene's germline CDR1 is LGHDT and CDR2 YNNKEL (reference sequence).

The rearrangement links TRBV3-1 (or the pseudogene TRBV3-2) to TRBJ2-7; TRBD1 might be the D (6 bases). This receptor was identified in a man between 60 and 70 years old with COVID-19, enrolled during active disease. Sequenced material: peripheral blood. Written as DNA, the CDR3 is TGTGCCAGCAGCCCACAGGGTGGTACGGCCTACGAGCAGTACTTC. Translating it yields CASSPQGGTAYEQYF.